This TCR beta chain originates from a study of identical twins. At least ten counts were recorded for this clonotype. MiXCR was run by TCRdb on the 5' RACE reads, yielding one entry per CDR3 protein. The sample records about 690,000 distinct CDR3 sequences, over 5% being singletons. Specimen: naive T cells sorted from blood. This receptor was taken from a man younger than 35 in good health.

The CDR3 region has the DNA TGTGCCAGCAGGTACAGGGTGACCACCGGGGAGCTGTTTTTT. Translation gives CASRYRVTTGELFF. The rearrangement joins TRBV9 to TRBJ2-2, with a weak D call TRBD1 (6 bases). CDR1 is SGDLS and CDR2 is YYNGEE in the germline V gene. The CDR3 length is 14 residues. V lost 5 bases, J lost 4 bases, and 12 bases lay in between. Looking up the rest from reference TRBV9 and TRBJ2-2 gives the full variable domain: DSGVTQTPKHLITATGQRVTLRCSPRSGDLSVYWYQQSLDQGLQFLIQYYNGEERAKGNILERFSAQQFPDLHSELNLSSLELGDSALYFCASRYRVTTGELFFGEGSRLTVL.